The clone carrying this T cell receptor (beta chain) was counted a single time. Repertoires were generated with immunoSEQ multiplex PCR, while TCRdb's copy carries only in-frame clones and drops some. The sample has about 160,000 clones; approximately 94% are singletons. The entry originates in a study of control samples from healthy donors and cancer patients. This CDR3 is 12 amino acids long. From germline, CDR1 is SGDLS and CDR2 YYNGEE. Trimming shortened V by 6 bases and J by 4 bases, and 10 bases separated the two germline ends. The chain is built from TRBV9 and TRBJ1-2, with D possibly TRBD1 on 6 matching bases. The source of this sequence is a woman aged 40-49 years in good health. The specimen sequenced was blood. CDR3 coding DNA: TGTGCCAGCACCCGACAGGCCTATGGCTACACCTTC. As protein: CASTRQAYGYTF.